This T cell receptor (beta chain) was sequenced for a study of vaccination and CD4 T cells after COVID-19. Study as a whole: Overlapping spike peptides served as the stimulus for the cells. These peptides came from SARS-CoV-2 and from the common cold coronaviruses HCoV-NL63, HCoV-OC43 and HCoV-229E.

Findings and limits, study-wide: Among those convalescent, a median 86.3% of reactive clones emerged solely post-vaccination. The rise in median SARS-CoV-2-reactive clonotypes, from around 20 to 38, was not significant.

Between the trimmed V and J ends, which lost 0 bases and 7 bases, there was a span of 12 bases. From germline, CDR1 is SGHTA and CDR2 FQGNSA. This CDR3 is built from 14 residues. Treatment in this sample: roughly nine-day PBMC culture with coronavirus spike peptide pools or control peptides (ViraFEST assay). An unexposed donor provided the CD4+ T cells, which were collected before the COVID-19 pandemic (2011-2018). Half of the medium was exchanged for fresh IL-2 medium, first on day 3 and then on day 7. The Oncomine TCR Beta short-read assay sequenced DNA from cultured CD4+ T cells. DNA came from CD4+ T cells after culture. TCRdb re-called the PCR reads with MiXCR, one entry per CDR3 protein. Among about 6,900 distinct CDR3 sequences listed, roughly a third were seen once. As regards this clonotype: Its specificity is not known.

The sample taken for sequencing was CD4+ T cells from blood, cultured in vitro. This chain uses TRBV7-2 with TRBJ1-2, with a tentative D call TRBD1 (5 bases). The clonotype comes from a human donor in good health. DNA for the CDR3: TGTGCCAGCAGCTTAGCCCGGTATACAGGTGGCTACACCTTC. It yields the protein CASSLARYTGGYTF.